This TCR beta chain derives from a study of shared clonotypes between healthy human individuals. Points on this clone: Other DNA sequences from this sample encode an identical CDR3 as well.

Running of the assay took place at deep level. Sequenced by immunoSEQ multiplex PCR; TCRdb stores in-frame clones only, minus some. The sample carries 1,500,000 or so clones, approximately 96% recorded once. V lost 5 bases, J lost 0 bases, and 7 bases lay in between. This CDR3 is 13 amino acids long. Germline lookup yields CDR1 SQVTM and CDR2 ANQGSEA. Sequenced input: naive CD4+ T cells sorted from blood. Subset specified: CD45RA+ positively selected. The sequence came from a man under 40 in good health. The chain couples TRBV29-1 to TRBJ2-2, with unresolved D. CDR3 in amino acids: CSVRRTNTGELFF. The CDR3, as DNA: TGCAGCGTTAGGCGAACGAACACCGGGGAGCTGTTTTTT.